These 17 T cell receptor beta chains share one sample of origin, sequenced in a study of Ad26.COV2.S vaccination and SARS-CoV-2 variants. Data came from immunoSEQ multiplex PCR; TCRdb stores just in-frame clones and leaves some out. Among hundreds of thousands of clones listed, less than 90% were seen once. The sample's treatment: some 20 received Ad26.COV2.S at low or high dose, single or two shots; about 5 received placebo; per-sample allocation not given. Sampling was done on day 63 after the first vaccine or placebo injection. Sequencing used peripheral blood, obtained in a trial of Ad26.COV2.S vaccine versus placebo. Receptors originate from a person aged 18 to 59 who received the Ad26.COV2.S COVID-19 vaccine or a placebo.

The chain joins TRBV29-1 to TRBJ1-4; possible D gene TRBD1, 6 bases. This CDR3 region has 15 residues. V dropped 1 base and J dropped 4 bases, with 13 bases sitting between them. Germline-derived CDR1 and CDR2 are SQVTM and ANQGSEA. The CDR3 DNA sequence: TGCAGCGTTGAAGGGGGGAGAGGGGGTAATGAAAAACTGTTTTTT. The encoded protein is CSVEGGRGGNEKLFF.

The chain is built from TRBV5-1 and TRBJ2-7; TRBD1 is a possible D gene (5 bases). Germline V lookup: CDR1 SGHRS, CDR2 YFSETQ. This CDR3 is 13 amino acids long. V was pared by 1 base and J by 4 bases, with 9 bases between. The CDR3 here is CASSLTGPYEQYF. The CDR3 bases are TGCGCCAGCAGCTTGACAGGTCCTTACGAGCAGTACTTC.

The V gene is TRBV6-5, the J gene TRBJ1-1; D is perhaps TRBD1 (5 bases). Between the trimmed V and J ends, which lost 5 bases and 1 base, there was a span of 14 bases. The germline gives CDR1 MNHEY, CDR2 SVGAGI. There are 15 residues in the CDR3. The CDR3 nucleotides read TGTGCCAGCAGTAGGACACACGCGGCGAACACTGAAGCTTTCTTT. Its protein product is CASSRTHAANTEAFF.

The J gene is TRBJ2-5, the V gene TRBV7-8, with D maybe TRBD2 (5 bases). The CDR3 runs 14 residues. Trimming removed 5 bases from V and 5 bases from J, with 15 bases in between. Germline assignment: CDR1 SGHVS and CDR2 FQNEAQ. The CDR3 sequence is CASSLRGLRETQYF. The CDR3 coding sequence is TGTGCCAGCAGCCTTCGGGGTTTAAGGGAGACCCAGTACTTC.

The CDR3 protein is CASSTKLGAGTEAFF. Written as DNA, the CDR3 is TGTGCCAGCAGCACCAAGCTGGGGGCGGGTACTGAAGCTTTCTTT. The rearrangement links TRBV7-2 to TRBJ1-1; the D gene is possibly TRBD1 (6 bases). This CDR3 contains 15 residues. From germline, CDR1 is SGHTA and CDR2 FQGNSA. The V end lost 5 bases, the J end lost 5 bases, and 18 bases lay between the germline ends.

This chain links TRBV12-3 or TRBV12-4 with TRBJ1-5; D is uncertain. This CDR3 is 12 amino acids long. V dropped 6 bases and J dropped 9 bases, with 12 bases sitting between them. The CDR3 coding sequence is TGTGCCAGCAGCCCGACCTGGCGGCCCCAGCATTTT. Translation gives CASSPTWRPQHF.

The V gene is TRBV6-2 or TRBV6-3, the J gene TRBJ1-2; TRBD1 agrees at 8 bases. Losses at the gene ends were 4 bases for V and 8 bases for J; bases not matched to a gene: 6. CDR1 and CDR2 (germline): MNHEY, SVGEGT. The length of the CDR3 is 13 residues. This CDR3 is CASSSGQGRGYTF. CDR3 nucleotides: TGTGCCAGCAGTTCTGGACAGGGAAGGGGCTACACCTTC.

The gene calls are TRBV4-3 and TRBJ2-7; a possible D gene is TRBD1 (6 bases). V lost 1 base and J 8 bases, leaving 12 bases between the germline ends. Germline V gene data show CDR1 as LGHNA and CDR2 as YSLEER. There are 13 residues in the CDR3. The DNA for the CDR3 is TGCGCCAGCAGCCAAGCCGGGACATCGAAGCAGTACTTC. Protein sequence: CASSQAGTSKQYF.

This clone was seen a few times. This rearrangement joins TRBV6-6 to TRBJ1-1; perhaps TRBD1 as D (5 bases). The V end lost 2 bases, the J end lost 0 bases, and 13 bases lay between the germline ends. This CDR3 is built from 16 residues. Germline loops: CDR1 MNHNY, CDR2 SVGAGI (reference sequence). The CDR3, as DNA: TGTGCCAGCAGTTACGACAGTCAATACATGAACACTGAAGCTTTCTTT. Translation gives CASSYDSQYMNTEAFF.

The chain couples TRBV2 to TRBJ1-2; no clear D. The CDR3 is made up of 13 amino acids. Germline V gene lookup returns CDR1 SNHLY and CDR2 FYNNEI. V was shortened by 9 bases and J by 1 base, with 12 bases between the two germline ends. The CDR3 DNA reads as TGTGCCAGATCCCCACAAGTTAACTATGGCTACACCTTC. This gives the protein CARSPQVNYGYTF. The full variable domain, in which reference TRBV2 and TRBJ1-2 provide the parts outside the CDR3, is EPEVTQTPSHQVTQMGQEVILRCVPISNHLYFYWYRQILGQKVEFLVSFYNNEISEKSEIFDDQFSVERPDGSNFTLKIRSTKLEDSAMYFCARSPQVNYGYTFGSGTRLTVV.

This clone showed up just once. This chain links TRBV29-1 with TRBJ2-3; 7 bases fit TRBD2. There are 13 residues in the CDR3. V dropped 1 base and J dropped 6; count of bases not matched to a gene: 4. Germline V CDR1 and CDR2: SQVTM, ANQGSEA. The CDR3 DNA follows: TGCAGCGTTGAAGGGTCGGGGGGTGATACGCAGTATTTT. It encodes CSVEGSGGDTQYF.

The genes are TRBV2 and TRBJ1-3; 7 positions match TRBD1. Germline loops: CDR1 SNHLY, CDR2 FYNNEI. This CDR3 spans 13 amino acids. Trimming cost V 5 bases and J 3 bases; bases outside gene matches: 1. CDR3 in amino acids: CASSTGVGNTIYF. In DNA form, the CDR3 reads TGTGCCAGCAGTACAGGGGTTGGAAACACCATATATTTT. The entire variable domain, with the rest obtained from reference TRBV2 and TRBJ1-3, is as follows: EPEVTQTPSHQVTQMGQEVILRCVPISNHLYFYWYRQILGQKVEFLVSFYNNEISEKSEIFDDQFSVERPDGSNFTLKIRSTKLEDSAMYFCASSTGVGNTIYFGEGSWLTVV.

This sequence joins TRBV7-9 and TRBJ1-1; the D gene is possibly TRBD1 (5 bases). The germline V gene encodes CDR1 SEHNR and CDR2 FQNEAQ (reference sequence). Trimming stripped 0 bases from V and 1 base from J, with 6 bases between. The CDR3 is 14 amino acids. This CDR3 reads CASSLAQGNTEAFF. CDR3 sequence (DNA): TGTGCCAGCAGCTTAGCGCAGGGGAACACTGAAGCTTTCTTT.

This chain links TRBV7-2 with TRBJ2-3; 10 bases line up with TRBD1. Germline CDR1 and CDR2: SGHTA and FQGNSA. CDR3 length: 15 residues. J was trimmed by 10 bases and V by 5 bases; bases with no gene match: 12. Here the CDR3 DNA reads TGTGCCAGCAGCCCTTGGACAGGGGGGGCCACATCGCAGTATTTT. It specifies CASSPWTGGATSQYF.

The chain employs TRBV3-1 (or the pseudogene TRBV3-2) and TRBJ2-5; 8 nucleotides line up with TRBD1. This CDR3 region has 16 residues. The V segment lost 0 bases and the J segment 5 bases; nucleotides outside the gene matches: 8. Germline V CDR1 and CDR2: LGHDT, YNNKEL (reference sequence). This CDR3 reads CASSQDRGQREETQYF. The DNA for the CDR3 is TGTGCCAGCAGCCAAGACAGGGGGCAACGAGAGGAGACCCAGTACTTC.

The chain joins TRBV7-2 to TRBJ2-1; 10 positions match TRBD1. J gave up 4 bases and V 5 bases, and 5 bases lay outside the gene matches. This CDR3 comprises 15 residues. Looked up from germline, CDR1 is SGHTA and CDR2 is FQGNSA. The DNA for the CDR3 is TGTGCCAGCAGCGCCGGACAGGGGGTTTACAATGAGCAGTTCTTC. This encodes CASSAGQGVYNEQFF.

This clone was picked up one time. V is TRBV13 and J is TRBJ2-1; 9 bases are shared with TRBD2. The CDR3 loop spans 20 amino acids. Trimming at V came to 5 bases and at J to 0 bases, leaving 17 bases not matched to a gene. CDR1 PRHDT and CDR2 FYEKMQ come from the germline V gene (reference sequence). CDR3 region: CASSPWGLAGLQSSYNEQFF. CDR3 bases: TGTGCCAGCAGCCCTTGGGGGCTAGCGGGGTTACAGAGCTCCTACAATGAGCAGTTCTTC.